The present T cell receptor beta chain was sequenced within a study of cytomegalovirus exposure and HLA in healthy donors. As for the study in general: Roughly 80 million unique TCRs from HLA-typed donors made up an early data release. General study results and limits: Reports described diagnosis of cytomegalovirus status by the classifier as highly specific and sensitive. Later analysis identified a missense DCLRE1C variant that was linked to TCR beta V- and J-gene trimming. Most TCR sequences were seen very rarely across donors, but some public TCRs occurred in many.

Use of 60 Vbeta and 13 Jbeta primers characterized the PCR. The repertoire was sequenced with immunoSEQ multiplex PCR; TCRdb's copy has only in-frame clones and lacks some. The sample contains about 130,000 clones, 66% of which appear only once. Trimming removed 8 bases at V and 0 bases at J, with 19 bases between. From germline, CDR1 is MDHEN and CDR2 SYDVKM. This CDR3 spans 17 amino acids. Concerning this clone itself: Its specificity is unknown.

The sample taken for sequencing was PBMCs. The gene calls are TRBV28 and TRBJ2-2; possibly TRBD1 for D (6 bases). This clonotype originated in a human donor in good health. The DNA for the CDR3 is TGTGCCAGCGTACCCCCCGACAGGAGATCGAACACCGGGGAGCTGTTTTTT. As protein: CASVPPDRRSNTGELFF.